The sequence of this TCR beta chain was determined in a study of blood T cells in healthy people across ages. In germline, CDR1 is SGHRS, CDR2 YFSETQ. The V and J ends lost 2 bases and 0 bases, in that order; junction bases with no gene match: 4. The CDR3 is 17 amino acids. Then a second PCR, running about 6 to 12 cycles, was carried out with a sample-barcoded 5' primer and a J-beta primer mix. TCRdb reprocessed the 5' RACE reads via MiXCR and lists one record per CDR3 protein. The table includes 600,000 or so distinct CDR3 sequences, roughly 20% detected once. With respect to this clonotype: Its antigen remains unidentified.

Each donor was a healthy Caucasian individual from Russia, aged about 6 to 95. Whole-study results and caveats: For the donors, CMV status was unknown and possibly confounded expanded clonotype changes.

The source is an older man in good health. The chain joins TRBV5-1 to TRBJ2-6, with 8 bases lining up with TRBD2. The material sequenced was blood. The CDR3 here is CASSLLADSSGANVLTF. The CDR3, as DNA: TGCGCCAGCAGCTTACTAGCGGACAGCTCTGGGGCCAACGTCCTGACTTTC.